The rows below give T cell receptor beta chains drawn from one sample of a study of cytomegalovirus exposure and HLA in healthy donors. Clones were read by immunoSEQ multiplex PCR, and TCRdb kept only the in-frame ones, dropping some. The table lists 140,000 to 150,000 clones, approximately 79% of them singletons, with 1.5% to 2% in the top ten. Sequences were obtained from PBMCs. These receptors originate from a woman aged 30 to 39 in good health and CMV-seronegative. Both conserved end residues are part of each CDR3. Each record gives: clone size, V gene, D gene, J gene, CDR3 protein, CDR3 DNA. The D gene is left open where the match is weak. Clone size appears in some rows only: once, few, many, or a class for an expanded clone.

NA,TRBV27,TRBD1,TRBJ1-5,CASSLEVPGGVRNQPQHF,TGTGCCAGCAGTTTAGAAGTCCCAGGGGGAGTACGCAATCAGCCCCAGCATTTT
NA,TRBV2,TRBD2,TRBJ2-5,CASSRRKWSGGEETQYF,TGTGCCAGCAGTAGAAGGAAGTGGAGCGGGGGGGAAGAGACCCAGTACTTC
NA,TRBV14,NA,TRBJ1-2,CASSHPREGIYGYTF,TGTGCCAGCAGCCACCCGAGGGAGGGAATCTATGGCTACACCTTC
NA,TRBV9,NA,TRBJ2-7,CASSAGQNSYEQYF,TGTGCCAGCAGCGCCGGACAGAATTCCTACGAGCAGTACTTC
NA,TRBV11-2,NA,TRBJ2-7,CASSLGGGTPKAYEQYF,TGTGCCAGCAGCTTAGGGGGCGGGACGCCTAAGGCCTACGAGCAGTACTTC
NA,TRBV19,NA,TRBJ2-1,CASSPGTTYNEQFF,TGTGCCAGTAGTCCAGGGACAACGTACAATGAGCAGTTCTTC
NA,TRBV7-8,NA,TRBJ1-5,CASSLVQAVNQPQHF,TGTGCCAGCAGCTTAGTACAGGCAGTCAATCAGCCCCAGCATTTT
NA,TRBV12-5,NA,TRBJ2-5,CASGLLRPPGGPSSGEETQYF,TGTGCTAGTGGTTTGCTCCGGCCCCCGGGGGGCCCAAGCTCCGGAGAGGAGACCCAGTACTTC
once,TRBV7-8,NA,TRBJ2-3,CASSLLEAQYF,TGTGCCAGCAGCTTACTGGAGGCGCAGTATTTT
many,TRBV2,NA,TRBJ1-1,CASSEERRADF,TGTGCCAGCAGTGAAGAACGGAGGGCTGATTTT
NA,TRBV7-8,NA,TRBJ1-4,CASTGAANEKLFF,TGTGCCAGCACCGGAGCTGCTAATGAAAAACTGTTTTTT
NA,TRBV30,NA,TRBJ2-3,CAWSPSQATDTQYF,TGTGCCTGGAGCCCTAGCCAGGCAACAGATACGCAGTATTTT
once,TRBV6-5,NA,TRBJ1-5,CASGPAGGLQPQHF,TGTGCCAGCGGCCCAGCGGGAGGGCTTCAGCCCCAGCATTTT
NA,TRBV4-3,TRBD1,TRBJ1-2,CASSQGLQGAGGYTF,TGCGCCAGCAGCCAAGGCTTACAGGGGGCTGGAGGCTACACCTTC